A selection of T cell receptor beta chains follows, all from one sample in a study of blood T cell repertoires in COVID-19. Libraries were prepared by immunoSEQ multiplex PCR; TCRdb keeps only in-frame clonotypes and omits some of them. The repertoire consists of 220,000 or so clones, with 70% to 90% occurring once and the leading ten covering 2.9%. Material: peripheral blood. These receptor sequences come from a man over 45 who had recovered from COVID-19. Both conserved end residues are part of each CDR3. D genes are given only for firm matches.

>TRBV6-5|.
CASSYITGTRNTEAFF
>TRBV28|TRBD1
CASSPRGQPNQPQHF
>TRBV2|TRBD1
CATGTGVGNTIYF
>TRBV7-2|TRBD2
CASSLGPSGGQETQYF
>TRBV20-1|TRBD1
CSASPDRESQPQHF
>TRBV7-6|.
CASSLAAGLDQPQHF
>TRBV29-1|TRBD1
CSADRVRSYNEQFF
>TRBV27|TRBD2
CASSFSGGRNVRETQYF
>TRBV28|TRBD1
CASSTGQGLGYTF
>TRBV28|.
CASRGNEQFF
>TRBV5-1|.
CASSLAGGGAYEQYF
>TRBV2|TRBD1
CASRETDRANQPQHF
>TRBV10-3|TRBD2
CAISEGLAGGNEQFF
>TRBV18|TRBD2
CASSPLLAEGADTQYF
>TRBV2|TRBD2
CASRPGLAYEQYF
>TRBV6-6|TRBD2
CASSYQTSGNYNEQFF
>TRBV14|.
CASSQAQGWETQYF
>TRBV18|.
CASSPVAENYGYTF
>TRBV18|.
CASSVESNQPQHF
>TRBV3-1/TRBV3-2|.
CASSLGQKKNPWTAKNIQYF
>TRBV11-2|.
CASKRNRENIQYF
>TRBV4-1|TRBD2
CASSPGGAGVYNEQYF
>TRBV5-6|TRBD1
CASSYYRGRTDTQYF
>TRBV27|TRBD2
CASSFLAGGEQYF
>TRBV6-5|TRBD2
CASSYSNSGSGYEQYF
>TRBV2|TRBD1
CASSEPGQENSPLHF
>TRBV18|.
CASSPGRSETQYF
>TRBV4-2|TRBD1
CASTRDRGGSNTEAFF
>TRBV12-3/TRBV12-4|.
CASSLTGSQPQHF
>TRBV6-5|.
CASTSPLAGYEQYF
>TRBV4-2|TRBD1
CASSQDRTGGRNEQFF